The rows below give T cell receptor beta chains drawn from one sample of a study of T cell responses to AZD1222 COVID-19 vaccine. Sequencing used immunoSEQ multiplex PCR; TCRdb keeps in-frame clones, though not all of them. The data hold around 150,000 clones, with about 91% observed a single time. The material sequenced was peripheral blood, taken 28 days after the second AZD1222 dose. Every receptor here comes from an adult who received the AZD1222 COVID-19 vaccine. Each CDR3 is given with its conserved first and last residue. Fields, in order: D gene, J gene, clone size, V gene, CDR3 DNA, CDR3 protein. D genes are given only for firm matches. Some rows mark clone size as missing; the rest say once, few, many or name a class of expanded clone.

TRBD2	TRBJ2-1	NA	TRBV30	TGTGCCTGGAGGGGGACTAGCGGGAGGGCCAGCTACAATGAGCAGTTCTTC	CAWRGTSGRASYNEQFF
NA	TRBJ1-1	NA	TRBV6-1	TGTGCCAGCAGTGACGGGGGGGCCGGGGGCACTGAAGCTTTCTTT	CASSDGGAGGTEAFF
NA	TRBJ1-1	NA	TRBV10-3	TGTGCCATCAGTGAGAGTTGGCAGGGGAACACTGAAGCTTTCTTT	CAISESWQGNTEAFF
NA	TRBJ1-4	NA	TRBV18	TGTGCCAGCTCACCTGGGGAAAAACTGTTTTTT	CASSPGEKLFF
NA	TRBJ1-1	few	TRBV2	TGTGCCAGCGGCGGAGACACTGAAGCTTTCTTT	CASGGDTEAFF
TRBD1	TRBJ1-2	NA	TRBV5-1	TGCGCCAGCAGCGACCCCCGGGACAGCTATGGCTACACCTTC	CASSDPRDSYGYTF
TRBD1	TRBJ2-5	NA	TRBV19	TGTGCCAGTAGTGTTGGGACAGGGGGCTATGGGGAGACCCAGTACTTC	CASSVGTGGYGETQYF
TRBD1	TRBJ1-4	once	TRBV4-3	TGCGCCAGCAGCCAACCGGGACAGGGTAATGAAAAACTGTTTTTT	CASSQPGQGNEKLFF
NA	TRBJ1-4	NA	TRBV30	TGTGCCTGGAGGATTGGATACCAGGGAAGGGAACTGTTTTTT	CAWRIGYQGRELFF
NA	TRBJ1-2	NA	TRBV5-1	TGCGCCAGCAGCTTGGACAGGGAGGGCTACACCTTC	CASSLDREGYTF
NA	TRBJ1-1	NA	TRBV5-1	TGCGCCAGCAGCTCAGGGACGTCTAGCTTAGAAGCTTTCTTT	CASSSGTSSLEAFF
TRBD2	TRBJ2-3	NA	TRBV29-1	TGCAGCGTTGTAGGAGAAATGTTACGACTAGCGGGAGAGAGAGGGACGCAGTATTTT	CSVVGEMLRLAGERGTQYF
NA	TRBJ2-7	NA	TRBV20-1	TGCAGTGCTAGAGACAGCTACGAGCAGTACTTC	CSARDSYEQYF
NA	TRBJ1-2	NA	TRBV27	TGTGCCAGCAGTGAACCCGGGACACAATATGGCTACACCTTC	CASSEPGTQYGYTF
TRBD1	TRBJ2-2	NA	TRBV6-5	TGTGCCAGCAGTTACCCAGGCAGGGGGAGCACCGGGGAGCTGTTTTTT	CASSYPGRGSTGELFF
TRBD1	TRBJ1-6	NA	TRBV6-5	TGTGCCAGCACCGGTTTGACAGGGAAATCTTCACCCCTCCACTTT	CASTGLTGKSSPLHF
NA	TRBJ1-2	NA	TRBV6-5	TGTGCCACCGCTCGGGCCCTAGACTATGGCTACACCTTC	CATARALDYGYTF
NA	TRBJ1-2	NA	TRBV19	TGTGCCAGTAGTACCCAGACAAAAAACTATGGCTACACCTTC	CASSTQTKNYGYTF
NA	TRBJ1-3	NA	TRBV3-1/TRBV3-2	TGTGCCAGCAGCCAAAAGGGGTCAGGAAACACCATATATTTT	CASSQKGSGNTIYF
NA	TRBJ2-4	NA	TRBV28	TGTGCCAGCAGTTCACGGAACATTCAGTACTTC	CASSSRNIQYF